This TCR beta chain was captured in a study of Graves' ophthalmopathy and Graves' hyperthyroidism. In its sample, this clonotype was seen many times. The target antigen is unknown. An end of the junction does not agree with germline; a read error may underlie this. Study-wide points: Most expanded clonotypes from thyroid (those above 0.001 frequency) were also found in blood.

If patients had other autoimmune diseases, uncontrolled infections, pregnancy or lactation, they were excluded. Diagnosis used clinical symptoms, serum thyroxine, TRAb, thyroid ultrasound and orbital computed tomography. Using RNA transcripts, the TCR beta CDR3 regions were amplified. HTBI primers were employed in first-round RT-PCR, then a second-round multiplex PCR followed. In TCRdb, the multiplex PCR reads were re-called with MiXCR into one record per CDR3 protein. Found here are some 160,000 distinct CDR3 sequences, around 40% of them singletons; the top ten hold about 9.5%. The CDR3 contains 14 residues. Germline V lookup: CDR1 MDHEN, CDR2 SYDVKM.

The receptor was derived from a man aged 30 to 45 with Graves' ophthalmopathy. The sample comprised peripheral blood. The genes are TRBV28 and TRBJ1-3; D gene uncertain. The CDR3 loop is CASIYGDSGNTIYF. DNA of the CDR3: TGTGCCAGCATATACGGTGACTCTGGAAACACCATATACTTT. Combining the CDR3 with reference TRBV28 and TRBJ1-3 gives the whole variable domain DVKVTQSSRYLVKRTGEKVFLECVQDMDHENMFWYRQDPGLGLRLIYFSYDVKMKEKGDIPEGYSVSREKKERFSLILESASTNQTSMYLCASIYGDSGNTIYFGEGSWLTVV.